This T cell receptor (beta chain) was retrieved from a study of early T cells in non-severe SARS-CoV-2 infection. Researchers tagged individual cDNA molecules with unique molecular identifiers. Each CDR3 protein gets one entry after TCRdb re-called the 5' RACE reads with MiXCR. In the table there are over 30,000 distinct CDR3 sequences, about 6% of which are singletons. This clonotype was recorded many times. The germline V gene has CDR1 DFQATT and CDR2 SNEGSKA (reference sequence). Trimming stripped 0 bases from V and 4 bases from J, with 14 bases between. This CDR3 has 15 residues. This TCR was sampled from an adult who was a healthcare worker with PCR-confirmed SARS-CoV-2 infection or an uninfected control (not recorded which). Source material: whole blood. This rearrangement joins TRBV20-1 to TRBJ2-3, with D possibly matching TRBD2 (7 bases). The CDR3 sequence is CSARDRRGGPDTQYF. The CDR3 bases are TGCAGTGCTAGAGATAGGAGGGGGGGTCCAGATACGCAGTATTTT.